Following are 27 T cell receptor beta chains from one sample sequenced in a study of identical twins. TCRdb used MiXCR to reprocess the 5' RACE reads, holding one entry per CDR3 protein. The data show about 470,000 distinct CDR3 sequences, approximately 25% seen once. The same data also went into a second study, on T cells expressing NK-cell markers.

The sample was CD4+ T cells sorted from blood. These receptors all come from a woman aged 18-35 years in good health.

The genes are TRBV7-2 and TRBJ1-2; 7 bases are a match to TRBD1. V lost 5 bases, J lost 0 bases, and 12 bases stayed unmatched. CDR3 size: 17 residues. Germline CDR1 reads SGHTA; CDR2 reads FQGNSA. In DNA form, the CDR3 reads TGTGCCAGCAGCCCCTCGGTGGGGACAGCCTCTAACTATGGCTACACCTTC. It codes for CASSPSVGTASNYGYTF. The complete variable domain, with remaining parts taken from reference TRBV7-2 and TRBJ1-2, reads GAGVSQSPSNKVTEKGKDVELRCDPISGHTALYWYRQSLGQGLEFLIYFQGNSAPDKSGLPSDRFSAERTGGSVSTLTIQRTQQEDSAVYLCASSPSVGTASNYGYTFGSGTRLTVV.

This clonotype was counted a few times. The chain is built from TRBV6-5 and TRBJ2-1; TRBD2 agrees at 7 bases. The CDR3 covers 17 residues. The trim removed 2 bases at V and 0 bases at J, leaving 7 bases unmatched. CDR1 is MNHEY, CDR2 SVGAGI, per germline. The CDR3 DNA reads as TGTGCCAGCAGTTACCGCAGCGGGACGAGCTCCTACAATGAGCAGTTCTTC. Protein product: CASSYRSGTSSYNEQFF.

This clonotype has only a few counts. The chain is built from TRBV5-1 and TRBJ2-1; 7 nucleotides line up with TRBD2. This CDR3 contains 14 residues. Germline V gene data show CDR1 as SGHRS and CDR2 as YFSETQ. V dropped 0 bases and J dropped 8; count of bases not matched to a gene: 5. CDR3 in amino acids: CASSLEPGGDEQFF. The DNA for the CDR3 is TGCGCCAGCAGCTTGGAGCCGGGGGGAGATGAGCAGTTCTTC.

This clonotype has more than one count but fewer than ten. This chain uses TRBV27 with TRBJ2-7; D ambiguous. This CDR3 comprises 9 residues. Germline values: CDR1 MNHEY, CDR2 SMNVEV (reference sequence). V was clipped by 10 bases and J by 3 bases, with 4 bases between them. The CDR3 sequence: CATYYEQYF. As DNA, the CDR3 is TGTGCCACCTACTACGAGCAGTACTTC.

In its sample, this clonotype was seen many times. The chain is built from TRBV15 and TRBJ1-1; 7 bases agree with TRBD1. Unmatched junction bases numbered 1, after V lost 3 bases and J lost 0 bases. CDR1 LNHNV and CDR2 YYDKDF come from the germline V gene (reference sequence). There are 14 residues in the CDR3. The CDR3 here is CATSRGQMNTEAFF. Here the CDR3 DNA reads TGTGCCACCAGCAGGGGACAGATGAACACTGAAGCTTTCTTT.

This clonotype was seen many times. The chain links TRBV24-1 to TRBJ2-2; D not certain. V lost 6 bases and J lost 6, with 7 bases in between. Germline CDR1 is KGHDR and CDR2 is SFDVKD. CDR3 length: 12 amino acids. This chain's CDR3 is CATSIVPGELFF. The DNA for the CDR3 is TGTGCCACCAGTATTGTGCCCGGGGAGCTGTTTTTT.

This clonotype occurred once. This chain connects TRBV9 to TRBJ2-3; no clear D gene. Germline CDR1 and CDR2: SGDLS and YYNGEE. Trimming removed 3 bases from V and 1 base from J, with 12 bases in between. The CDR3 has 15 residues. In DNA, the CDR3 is TGTGCCAGCAGCGAAGGGTTCAGACGCACAGATACGCAGTATTTT. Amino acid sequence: CASSEGFRRTDTQYF. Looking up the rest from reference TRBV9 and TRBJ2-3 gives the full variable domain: DSGVTQTPKHLITATGQRVTLRCSPRSGDLSVYWYQQSLDQGLQFLIQYYNGEERAKGNILERFSAQQFPDLHSELNLSSLELGDSALYFCASSEGFRRTDTQYFGPGTRLTVL.

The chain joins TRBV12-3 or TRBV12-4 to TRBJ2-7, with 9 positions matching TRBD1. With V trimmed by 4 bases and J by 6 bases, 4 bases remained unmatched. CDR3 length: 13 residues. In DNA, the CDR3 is TGTGCCAGCAGTTCACAGGGGGCGGTCGAGCAGTACTTC. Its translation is CASSSQGAVEQYF.

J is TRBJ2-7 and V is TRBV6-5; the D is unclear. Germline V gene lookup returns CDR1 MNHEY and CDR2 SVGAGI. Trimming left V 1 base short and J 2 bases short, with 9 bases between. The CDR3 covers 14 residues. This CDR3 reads CASSYLGGPYEQYF. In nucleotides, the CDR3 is TGTGCCAGCAGTTACTTAGGCGGACCCTACGAGCAGTACTTC.

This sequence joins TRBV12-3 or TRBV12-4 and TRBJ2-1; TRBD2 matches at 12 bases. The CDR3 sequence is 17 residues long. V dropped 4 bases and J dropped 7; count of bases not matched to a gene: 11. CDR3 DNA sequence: TGTGCCAGCAGTTGGATGACTAGCGGGAGTTCCCGTAATGAGCAGTTCTTC. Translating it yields CASSWMTSGSSRNEQFF.

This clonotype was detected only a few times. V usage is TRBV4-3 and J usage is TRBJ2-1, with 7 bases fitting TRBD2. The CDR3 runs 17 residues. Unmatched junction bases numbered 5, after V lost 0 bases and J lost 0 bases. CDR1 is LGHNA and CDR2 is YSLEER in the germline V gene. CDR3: CASSQDLRGSSYNEQFF. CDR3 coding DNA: TGCGCCAGCAGCCAAGATCTGCGGGGGAGCTCCTACAATGAGCAGTTCTTC.

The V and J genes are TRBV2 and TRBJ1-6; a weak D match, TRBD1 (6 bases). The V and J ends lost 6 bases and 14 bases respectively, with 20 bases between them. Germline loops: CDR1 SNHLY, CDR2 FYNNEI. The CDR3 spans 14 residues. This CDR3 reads CASRNTGLLVTLHF. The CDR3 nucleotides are TGTGCCAGCAGGAACACAGGGCTCCTCGTGACCCTCCACTTT.

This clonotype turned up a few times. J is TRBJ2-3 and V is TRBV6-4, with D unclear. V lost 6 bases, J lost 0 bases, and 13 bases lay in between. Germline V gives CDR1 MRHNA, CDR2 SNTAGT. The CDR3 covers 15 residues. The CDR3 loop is CASSPLFASTDTQYF. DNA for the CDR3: TGTGCCAGCAGCCCTCTCTTCGCCAGCACAGATACGCAGTATTTT.

DNA for the CDR3: TGCGCCAGCCAGAAGGACGGGACAGGTGAAGGGGAGCTGTTTTTT. Its translation: CASQKDGTGEGELFF. This chain uses TRBV5-1 with TRBJ2-2, with TRBD1 matching 8 bases. Germline lookup yields CDR1 SGHRS and CDR2 YFSETQ. The CDR3 sequence is 15 residues long. With V trimmed by 7 bases and J by 8 bases, 13 bases remained unmatched.

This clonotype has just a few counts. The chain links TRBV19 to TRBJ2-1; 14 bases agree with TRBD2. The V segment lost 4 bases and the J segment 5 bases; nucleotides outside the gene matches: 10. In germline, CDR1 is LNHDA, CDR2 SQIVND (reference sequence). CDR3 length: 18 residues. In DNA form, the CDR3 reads TGTGCCAGTAGTACTTACGGTATGACTAGCGGGGGGGACAATGAGCAGTTCTTC. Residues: CASSTYGMTSGGDNEQFF.

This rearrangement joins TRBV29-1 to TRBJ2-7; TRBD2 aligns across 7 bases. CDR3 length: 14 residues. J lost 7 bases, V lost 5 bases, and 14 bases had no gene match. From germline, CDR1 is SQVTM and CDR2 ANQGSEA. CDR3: CSVSSGKAVSEQYF. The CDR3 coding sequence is TGCAGCGTTTCTAGCGGTAAAGCAGTGAGTGAGCAGTACTTC.

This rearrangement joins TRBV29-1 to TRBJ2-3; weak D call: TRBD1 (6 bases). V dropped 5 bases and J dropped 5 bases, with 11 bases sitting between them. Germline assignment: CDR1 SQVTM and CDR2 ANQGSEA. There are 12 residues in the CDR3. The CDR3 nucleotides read TGCAGCGTTATAACAGGGTTAGATACGCAGTATTTT. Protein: CSVITGLDTQYF.

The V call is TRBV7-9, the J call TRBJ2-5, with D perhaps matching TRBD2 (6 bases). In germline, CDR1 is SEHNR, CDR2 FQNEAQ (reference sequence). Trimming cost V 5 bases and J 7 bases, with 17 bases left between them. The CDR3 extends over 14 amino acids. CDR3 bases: TGTGCCAGCAGCAAAGCTTTTCCCGGGGGGACCCAGTACTTC. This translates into CASSKAFPGGTQYF. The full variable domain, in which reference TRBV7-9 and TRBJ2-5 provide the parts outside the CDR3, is DTGVSQNPRHKITKRGQNVTFRCDPISEHNRLYWYRQTLGQGPEFLTYFQNEAQLEKSRLLSDRFSAERPKGSFSTLEIQRTEQGDSAMYLCASSKAFPGGTQYFGPGTRLLVL.

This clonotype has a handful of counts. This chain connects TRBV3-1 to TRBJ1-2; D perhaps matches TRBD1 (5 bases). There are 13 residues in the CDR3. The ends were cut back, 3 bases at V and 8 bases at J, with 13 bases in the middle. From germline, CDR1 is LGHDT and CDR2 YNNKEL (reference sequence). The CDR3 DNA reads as TGTGCCAGCAGCCAGTATCGAGGGGCGGGCTACACCTTC. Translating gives CASSQYRGAGYTF.

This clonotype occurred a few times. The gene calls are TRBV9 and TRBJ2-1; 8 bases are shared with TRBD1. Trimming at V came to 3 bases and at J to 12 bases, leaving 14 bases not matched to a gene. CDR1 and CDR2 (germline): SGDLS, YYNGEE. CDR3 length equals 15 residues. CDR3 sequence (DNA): TGTGCCAGCAGCGCGAACCTAGCAGGGGGCGCGAGGCAGTTCTTC. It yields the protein CASSANLAGGARQFF.

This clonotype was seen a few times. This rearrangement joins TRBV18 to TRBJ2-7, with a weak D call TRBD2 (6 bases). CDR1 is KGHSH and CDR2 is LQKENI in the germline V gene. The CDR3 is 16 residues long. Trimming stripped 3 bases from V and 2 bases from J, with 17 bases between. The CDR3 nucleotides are TGTGCCAGCTCACCGACCGCGACTAGTCGGACCTACGAGCAGTACTTC. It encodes CASSPTATSRTYEQYF. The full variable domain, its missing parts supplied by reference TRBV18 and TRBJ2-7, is NAGVMQNPRHLVRRRGQEARLRCSPMKGHSHVYWYRQLPEEGLKFMVYLQKENIIDESGMPKERFSAEFPKEGPSILRIQQVVRGDSAAYFCASSPTATSRTYEQYFGPGTRLTVT.

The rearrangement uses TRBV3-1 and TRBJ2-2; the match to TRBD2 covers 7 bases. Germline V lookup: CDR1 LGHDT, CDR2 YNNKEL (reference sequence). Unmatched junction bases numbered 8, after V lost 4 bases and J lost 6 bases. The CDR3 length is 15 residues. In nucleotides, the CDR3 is TGTGCCAGCAGCCTACTTCTCGGGGGGTCCGGGGAGCTGTTTTTT. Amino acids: CASSLLLGGSGELFF.

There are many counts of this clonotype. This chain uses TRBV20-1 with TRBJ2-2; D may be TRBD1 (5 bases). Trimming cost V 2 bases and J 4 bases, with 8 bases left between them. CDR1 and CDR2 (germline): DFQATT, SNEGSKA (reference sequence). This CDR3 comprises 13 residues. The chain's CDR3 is CSARLQATGELFF. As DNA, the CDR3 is TGCAGTGCTAGATTACAGGCCACCGGGGAGCTGTTTTTT.

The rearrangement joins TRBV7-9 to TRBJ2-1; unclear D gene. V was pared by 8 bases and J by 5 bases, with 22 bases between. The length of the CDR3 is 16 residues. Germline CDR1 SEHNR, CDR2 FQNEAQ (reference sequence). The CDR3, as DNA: TGTGCCAGCGCTAGGGTCGGACGCAATATCCACAATGAGCAGTTCTTC. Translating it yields CASARVGRNIHNEQFF.

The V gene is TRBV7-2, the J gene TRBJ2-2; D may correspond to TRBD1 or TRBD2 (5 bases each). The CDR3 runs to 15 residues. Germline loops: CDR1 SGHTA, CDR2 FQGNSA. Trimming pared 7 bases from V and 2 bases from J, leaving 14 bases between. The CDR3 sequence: CASTLSGANTGELFF. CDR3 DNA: TGTGCCAGCACCCTCTCCGGGGCTAACACCGGGGAGCTGTTTTTT.

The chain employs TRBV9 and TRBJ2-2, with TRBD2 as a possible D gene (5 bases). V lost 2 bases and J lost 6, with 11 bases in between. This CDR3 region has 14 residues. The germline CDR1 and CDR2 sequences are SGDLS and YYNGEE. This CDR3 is CASSVSEGAGELFF. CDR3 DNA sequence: TGTGCCAGCAGCGTCAGTGAGGGCGCCGGGGAGCTGTTTTTT.

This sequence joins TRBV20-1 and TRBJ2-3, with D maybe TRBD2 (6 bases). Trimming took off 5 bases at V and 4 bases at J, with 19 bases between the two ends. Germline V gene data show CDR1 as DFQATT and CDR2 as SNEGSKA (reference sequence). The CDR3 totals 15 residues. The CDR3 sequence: CSAGQTRGVADTQYF. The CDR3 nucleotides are TGCAGTGCTGGCCAGACTCGCGGGGTCGCAGATACGCAGTATTTT.